The clone carrying this TCR beta chain was seen ten or more times. The CDR3 runs to 13 residues. The J segment lost 8 bases and the V segment lost 7 bases, leaving 6 bases of the junction unmatched. The germline V gene encodes CDR1 SGHRS and CDR2 YFSETQ. TCRdb re-derived calls from the 5' RACE reads in MiXCR, one entry per CDR3 protein. The repertoire holds fewer than 90,000 distinct CDR3 sequences, around 5.2% seen once, with roughly 7% in the top ten. The sample belongs to a study of neurological immune-mediated disorders. This receptor was taken from a man between 18 and 29 years old with multiple sclerosis. The sample was PBMCs. V is TRBV5-1 and J is TRBJ2-1, with 10 nucleotides matching TRBD2. In DNA form, the CDR3 reads TGCGCCAGCTTGGCTAGCGGGAGTGATGAGCAGTTCTTC. This codes for CASLASGSDEQFF.